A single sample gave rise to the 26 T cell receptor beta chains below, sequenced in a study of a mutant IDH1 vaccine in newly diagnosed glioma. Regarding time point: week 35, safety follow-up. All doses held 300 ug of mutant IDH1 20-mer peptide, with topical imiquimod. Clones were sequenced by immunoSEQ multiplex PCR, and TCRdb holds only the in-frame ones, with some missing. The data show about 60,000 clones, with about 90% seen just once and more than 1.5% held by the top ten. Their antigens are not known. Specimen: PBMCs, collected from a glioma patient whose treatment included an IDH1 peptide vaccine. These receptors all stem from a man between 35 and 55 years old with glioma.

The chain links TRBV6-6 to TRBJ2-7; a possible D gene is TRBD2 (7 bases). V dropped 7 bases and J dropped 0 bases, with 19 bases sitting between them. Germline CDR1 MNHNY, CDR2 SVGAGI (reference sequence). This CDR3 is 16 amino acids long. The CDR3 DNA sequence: TGTGCCAGCACCGACCTGGGGGGGGCAGCCTCCTACGAGCAGTACTTC. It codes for CASTDLGGAASYEQYF.

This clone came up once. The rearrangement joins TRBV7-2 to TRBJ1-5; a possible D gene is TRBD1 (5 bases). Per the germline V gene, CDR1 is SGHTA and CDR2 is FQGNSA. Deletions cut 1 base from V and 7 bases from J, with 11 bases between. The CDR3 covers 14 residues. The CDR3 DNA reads TGTGCCAGCAGCTTAGGAGGGACGTCCCAGCCCCAGCATTTT. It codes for CASSLGGTSQPQHF.

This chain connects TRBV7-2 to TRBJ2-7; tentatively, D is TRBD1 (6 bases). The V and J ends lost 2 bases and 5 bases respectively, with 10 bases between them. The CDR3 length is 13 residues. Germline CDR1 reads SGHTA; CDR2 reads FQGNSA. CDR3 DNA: TGTGCCAGCAGCTTAAGGGACACTGACGAGCAGTACTTC. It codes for CASSLRDTDEQYF.

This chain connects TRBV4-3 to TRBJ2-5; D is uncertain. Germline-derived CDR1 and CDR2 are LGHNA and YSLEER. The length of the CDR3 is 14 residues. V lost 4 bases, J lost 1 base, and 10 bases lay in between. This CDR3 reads CASSPGWTQETQYF. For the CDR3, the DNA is TGCGCCAGCAGCCCCGGATGGACCCAAGAGACCCAGTACTTC.

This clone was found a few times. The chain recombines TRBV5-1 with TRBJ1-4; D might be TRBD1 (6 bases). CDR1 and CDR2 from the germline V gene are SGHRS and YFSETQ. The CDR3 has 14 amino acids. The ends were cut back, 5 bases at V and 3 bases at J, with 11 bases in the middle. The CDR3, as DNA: TGCGCCAGCAGGGCTGGGGGCTCTAATGAAAAACTGTTTTTT. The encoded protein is CASRAGGSNEKLFF.

The CDR3 DNA is TGTGCCAGTTCAAACCCGGGACAGGGGACCCACGAGCAGTACTTC. Translated: CASSNPGQGTHEQYF. J is TRBJ2-7 and V is TRBV19; TRBD1 aligns across 10 bases. Germline V gene sequence: CDR1 LNHDA, CDR2 SQIVND (reference sequence). The V segment lost 8 bases and the J segment 5 bases; nucleotides outside the gene matches: 12. This CDR3 comprises 15 residues.

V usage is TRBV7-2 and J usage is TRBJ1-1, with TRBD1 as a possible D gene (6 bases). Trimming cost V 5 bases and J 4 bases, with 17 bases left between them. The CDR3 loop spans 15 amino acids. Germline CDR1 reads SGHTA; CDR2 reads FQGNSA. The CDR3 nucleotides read TGTGCCAGCAGCACGGGGAGGTGGGGGGCCACTGAAGCTTTCTTT. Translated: CASSTGRWGATEAFF.

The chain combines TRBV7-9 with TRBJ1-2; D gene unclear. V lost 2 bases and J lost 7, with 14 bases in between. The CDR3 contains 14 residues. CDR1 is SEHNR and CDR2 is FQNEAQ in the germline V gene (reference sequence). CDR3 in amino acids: CASSLRAATAGYTF. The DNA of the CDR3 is TGTGCCAGCAGCTTAAGGGCGGCAACGGCTGGCTACACCTTC.

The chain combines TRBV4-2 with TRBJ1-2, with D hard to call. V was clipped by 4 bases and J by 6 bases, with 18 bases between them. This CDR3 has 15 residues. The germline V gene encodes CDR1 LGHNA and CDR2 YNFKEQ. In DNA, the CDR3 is TGTGCCAGCAGCCCCGGCCGGGCAGCACCGAATGGCTACACCTTC. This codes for CASSPGRAAPNGYTF.

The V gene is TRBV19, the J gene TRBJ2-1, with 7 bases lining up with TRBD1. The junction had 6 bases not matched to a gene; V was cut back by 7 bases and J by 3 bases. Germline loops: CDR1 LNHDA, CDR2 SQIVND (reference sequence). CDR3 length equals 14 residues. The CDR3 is CASKEGQLYNEQFF. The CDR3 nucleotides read TGTGCCAGTAAAGAGGGACAGCTCTACAATGAGCAGTTCTTC.

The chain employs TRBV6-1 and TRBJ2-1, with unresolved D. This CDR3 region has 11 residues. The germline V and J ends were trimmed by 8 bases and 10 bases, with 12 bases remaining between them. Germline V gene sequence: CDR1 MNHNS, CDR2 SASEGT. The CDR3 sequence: CASDGRREQFF. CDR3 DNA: TGTGCCAGCGACGGAAGGCGGGAGCAGTTCTTC.

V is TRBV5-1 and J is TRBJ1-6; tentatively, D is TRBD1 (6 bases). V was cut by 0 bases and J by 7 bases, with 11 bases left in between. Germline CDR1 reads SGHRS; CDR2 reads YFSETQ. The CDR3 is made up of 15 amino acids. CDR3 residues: CASSLVGDRNSPLHF. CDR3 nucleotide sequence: TGCGCCAGCAGCTTGGTAGGTGACAGGAATTCACCCCTCCACTTT.

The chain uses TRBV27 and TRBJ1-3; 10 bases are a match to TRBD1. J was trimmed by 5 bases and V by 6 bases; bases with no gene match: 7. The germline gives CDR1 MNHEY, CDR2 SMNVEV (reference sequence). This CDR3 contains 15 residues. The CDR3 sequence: CASRALTGGRNTIYF. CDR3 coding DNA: TGTGCCAGCAGAGCCTTGACAGGGGGCCGAAACACCATATATTTT.

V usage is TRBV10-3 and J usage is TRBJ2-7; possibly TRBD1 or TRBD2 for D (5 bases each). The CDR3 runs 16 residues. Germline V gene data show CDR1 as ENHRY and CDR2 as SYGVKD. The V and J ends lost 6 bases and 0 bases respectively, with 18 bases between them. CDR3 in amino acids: CAISHPRGGSSYEQYF. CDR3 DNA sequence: TGTGCCATCAGCCACCCTAGGGGCGGGTCCTCCTACGAGCAGTACTTC.

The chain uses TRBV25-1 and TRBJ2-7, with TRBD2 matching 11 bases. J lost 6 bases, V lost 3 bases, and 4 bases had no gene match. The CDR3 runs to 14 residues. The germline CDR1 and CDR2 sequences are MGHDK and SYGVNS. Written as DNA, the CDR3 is TGTGCCAGCAGTGACGCTAGCGGGAGGTTCGAGCAGTACTTC. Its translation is CASSDASGRFEQYF.

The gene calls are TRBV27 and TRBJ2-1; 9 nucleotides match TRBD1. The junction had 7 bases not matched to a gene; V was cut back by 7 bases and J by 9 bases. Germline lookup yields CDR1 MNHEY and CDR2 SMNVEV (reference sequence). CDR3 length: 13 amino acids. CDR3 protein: CASKLLQGAEQFF. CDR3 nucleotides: TGTGCCAGCAAGTTATTACAGGGGGCTGAGCAGTTCTTC.

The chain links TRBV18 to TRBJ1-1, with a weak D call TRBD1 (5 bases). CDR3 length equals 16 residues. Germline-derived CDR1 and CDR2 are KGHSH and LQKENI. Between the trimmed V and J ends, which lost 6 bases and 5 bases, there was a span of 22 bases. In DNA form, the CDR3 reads TGTGCCAGCTCCCAGGGTATTCGGCCTACGAGGACTGAAGCTTTCTTT. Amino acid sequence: CASSQGIRPTRTEAFF.

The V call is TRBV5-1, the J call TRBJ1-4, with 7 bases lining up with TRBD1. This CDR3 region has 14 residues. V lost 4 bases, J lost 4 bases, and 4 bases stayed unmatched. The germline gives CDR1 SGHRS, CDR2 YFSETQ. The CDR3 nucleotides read TGCGCCAGCAGCCCAAGACAGGGTAATGAAAAACTGTTTTTT. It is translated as CASSPRQGNEKLFF.

The DNA for the CDR3 is TGCGCCAGCAGCCAAGAATATGGGGCTAGCGAAGTCTACAATGAGCAGTTCTTC. Translated, it gives CASSQEYGASEVYNEQFF. The rearrangement links TRBV4-1 to TRBJ2-1, with D tentatively TRBD2 (6 bases). The germline V gene has CDR1 MGHRA and CDR2 YSYEKL. The CDR3 is 18 residues long. Deletions cut 0 bases from V and 3 bases from J, with 18 bases between.

Here the CDR3 reads CASSVSPQGFSEAFF. In DNA, the CDR3 is TGTGCCAGCAGCGTTAGTCCACAGGGGTTCTCTGAAGCTTTCTTT. V gene TRBV9 combines with J gene TRBJ1-1; 7 positions match TRBD1. The CDR3 sequence is 15 residues long. V was pared by 2 bases and J by 6 bases, with 10 bases of the junction left unmatched. Germline CDR1 reads SGDLS; CDR2 reads YYNGEE.

The CDR3 region has the DNA TGTGCCAGCAGCTTTGGGGGGAGGGAGACCCAGTACTTC. Translating gives CASSFGGRETQYF. The chain is built from TRBV5-4 and TRBJ2-5; perhaps TRBD2 as D (6 bases). CDR3 length: 13 residues. CDR1 and CDR2 from the germline V gene are SGHNT and YYREEE (reference sequence). Trimming took off 2 bases at V and 5 bases at J, with 10 bases between the two ends.

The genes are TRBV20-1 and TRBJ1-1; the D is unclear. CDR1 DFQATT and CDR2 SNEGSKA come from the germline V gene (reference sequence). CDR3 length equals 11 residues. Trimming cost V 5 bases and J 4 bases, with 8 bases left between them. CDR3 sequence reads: CSALSGTEAFF. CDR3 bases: TGCAGTGCTCTAAGTGGCACTGAAGCTTTCTTT.

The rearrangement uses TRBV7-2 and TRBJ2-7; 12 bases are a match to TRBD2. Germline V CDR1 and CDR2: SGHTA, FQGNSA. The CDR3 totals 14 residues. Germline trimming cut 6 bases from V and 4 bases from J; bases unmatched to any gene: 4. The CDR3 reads CASRTSGREYEQYF. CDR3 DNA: TGTGCCAGCAGGACTAGCGGGAGAGAATACGAGCAGTACTTC.

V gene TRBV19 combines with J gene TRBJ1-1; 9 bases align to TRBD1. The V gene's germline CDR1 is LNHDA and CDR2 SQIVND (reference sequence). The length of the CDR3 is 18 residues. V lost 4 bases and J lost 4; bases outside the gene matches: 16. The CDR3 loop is CASSKGPGQGRVSTEAFF. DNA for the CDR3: TGTGCCAGTAGTAAGGGTCCGGGACAGGGCAGAGTAAGCACTGAAGCTTTCTTT.

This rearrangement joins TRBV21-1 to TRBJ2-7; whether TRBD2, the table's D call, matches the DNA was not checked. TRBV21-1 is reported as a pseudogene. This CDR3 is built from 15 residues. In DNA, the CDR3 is TGTGCCAGCAGCACGTCCGGGTTCTTGTGTTACGAGCAGTACTTC. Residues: CASSTSGFLCYEQYF.

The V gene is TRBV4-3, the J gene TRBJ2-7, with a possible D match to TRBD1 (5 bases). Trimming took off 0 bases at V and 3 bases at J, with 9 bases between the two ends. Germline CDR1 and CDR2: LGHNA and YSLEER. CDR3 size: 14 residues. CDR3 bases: TGCGCCAGCAGCCAAGATTGGCAGGGCTACGAGCAGTACTTC. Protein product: CASSQDWQGYEQYF.